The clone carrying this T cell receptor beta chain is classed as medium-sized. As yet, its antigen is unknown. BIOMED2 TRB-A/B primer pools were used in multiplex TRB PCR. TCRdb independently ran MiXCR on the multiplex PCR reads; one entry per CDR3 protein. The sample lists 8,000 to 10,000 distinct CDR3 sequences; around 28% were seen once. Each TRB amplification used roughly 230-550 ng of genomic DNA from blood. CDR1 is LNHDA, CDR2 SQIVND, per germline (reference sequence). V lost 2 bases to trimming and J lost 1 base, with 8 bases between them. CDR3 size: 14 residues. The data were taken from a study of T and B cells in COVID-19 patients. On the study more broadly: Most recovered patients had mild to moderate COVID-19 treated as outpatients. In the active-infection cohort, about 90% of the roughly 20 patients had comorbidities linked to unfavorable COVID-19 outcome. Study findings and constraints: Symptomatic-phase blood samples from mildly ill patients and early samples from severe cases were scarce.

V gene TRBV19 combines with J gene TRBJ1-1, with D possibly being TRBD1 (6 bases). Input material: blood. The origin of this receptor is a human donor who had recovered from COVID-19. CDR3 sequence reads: CASSISGANTEAFF. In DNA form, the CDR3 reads TGTGCCAGTAGTATATCAGGGGCGAACACTGAAGCTTTCTTT.